The sequence of this T cell receptor (beta chain) was determined in a study of radiation and T cells in renal cell carcinoma. The wider study: Nephrectomy followed 15 Gy stereotactic body radiation by 4 weeks. Regarding the study as a whole: In blood, top tumor clones expanded by 2 weeks, shrinking by 4.

Germline V CDR1 and CDR2: MGHRA, YSYEKL. This CDR3 has 13 amino acids. TCRdb's copy holds only in-frame clones and misses some; the assay was immunoSEQ multiplex PCR. Among around 46,000 clones listed, around 83% were seen once. Time point denoted: baseline pretreatment blood. Treatment specified: 15 Gy SBRT to primary tumor, nephrectomy 4 weeks later. Blood was sampled at baseline, 2 weeks and 4 weeks after SBRT. With respect to this clone: Its target is not known. Compared with germline, one end of the junction differs, possibly owing to a read error. Other DNA sequences in this specimen translate into the identical CDR3.

The chain couples TRBV4-1 to TRBJ2-7; D unresolved. This receptor was obtained from a woman in her 70s with renal cell carcinoma. The starting material was blood, obtained from a patient whose treatment included radiotherapy and nephrectomy. CDR3 in amino acids: CASSHSTSYEQYF. CDR3 DNA: TGCGCCAGCAGCCACAGCACCTCCTACGAGCAATACTTC.